This T cell receptor (beta chain) derives from a study of CD4 T cells in relation to SARS-CoV-2 and coronaviruses. Study-wide background: After around 10 days of antigen culture, PBMC TCR beta CDR3s were sequenced.

Regarding this clone: The antigen is unknown.

V dropped 4 bases and J dropped 4 bases, with 14 bases sitting between them. CDR1 and CDR2 from the germline V gene are SGHKS and YYEKEE (reference sequence). This CDR3 region has 14 residues. TCRdb's copy holds only in-frame clones and misses some; the assay was immunoSEQ multiplex PCR. The sample consists of 35,000 or so clones, 70% to 85% of them appearing once. V usage is TRBV5-5 and J usage is TRBJ1-1, with unresolved D. The origin of this receptor is an adult with COVID-19. What was sequenced was memory CD4+ T cells from PBMCs, cultured in vitro. CDR3 sequence (DNA): TGTGCCAGCAGCCCGGACCATGTAGGCACTGAAGCTTTCTTT. It is translated as CASSPDHVGTEAFF.